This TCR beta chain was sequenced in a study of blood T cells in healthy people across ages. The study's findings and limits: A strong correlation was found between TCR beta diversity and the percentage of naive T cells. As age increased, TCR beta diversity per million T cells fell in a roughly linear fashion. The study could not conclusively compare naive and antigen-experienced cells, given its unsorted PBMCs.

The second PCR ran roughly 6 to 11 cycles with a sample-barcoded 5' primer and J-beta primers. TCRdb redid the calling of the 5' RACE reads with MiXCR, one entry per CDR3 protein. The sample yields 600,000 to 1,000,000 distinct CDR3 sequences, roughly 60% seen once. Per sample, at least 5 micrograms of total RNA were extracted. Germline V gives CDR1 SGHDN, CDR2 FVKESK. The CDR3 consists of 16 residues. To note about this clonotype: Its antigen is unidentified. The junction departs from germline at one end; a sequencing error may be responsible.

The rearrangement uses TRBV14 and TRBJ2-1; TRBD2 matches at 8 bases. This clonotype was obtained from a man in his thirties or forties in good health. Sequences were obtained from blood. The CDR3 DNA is TGTGCCAGCAGTCAAGGGGCTAGCGGGCCTTACAATGAGCAGTTCTTC. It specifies CASSQGASGPYNEQFF.